This note documents a single T cell receptor beta chain sequence. Its target is unknown. The time point here: week 23, last vaccination. The content of each vaccine dose was 300 ug of mutant IDH1 20-mer peptide, and topical imiquimod accompanied it. Sequencing was performed with immunoSEQ multiplex PCR; in TCRdb, only in-frame clones are kept and a portion is missing. The sample yields tens of thousands of clones, 85% seen once. This sample is drawn from a study of a mutant IDH1 vaccine in newly diagnosed glioma. Study-level information: At weeks 1, 3, 5, 7, 11, 15, 19 and 23, patients received a vaccination, eight in all. Either 4-6 weeks after radiotherapy alone or alongside temozolomide, vaccination was begun. The treated group averaged around 40 years old and was roughly 60% male, roughly 38% female. The therapy given earlier, which was standard therapy, consisted of radiotherapy, temozolomide, or both, and most of the patients received both.

This CDR3 contains 14 residues. Trimming removed 4 bases at V and 5 bases at J, with 12 bases between. In germline, CDR1 is SEHNR, CDR2 FQNEAQ (reference sequence). The gene calls are TRBV7-9 and TRBJ2-1; D is unresolved. The TCR originated in a man aged 25-40 years with glioma. Some clones in this sample may be carry-over from other donors' samples. The sample was PBMCs, taken from a glioma patient whose treatment included an IDH1 peptide vaccine. The CDR3 bases are TGTGCCAGCAGCTCCACAAGACCCGACAATGAGCAGTTCTTC. It is translated as CASSSTRPDNEQFF.